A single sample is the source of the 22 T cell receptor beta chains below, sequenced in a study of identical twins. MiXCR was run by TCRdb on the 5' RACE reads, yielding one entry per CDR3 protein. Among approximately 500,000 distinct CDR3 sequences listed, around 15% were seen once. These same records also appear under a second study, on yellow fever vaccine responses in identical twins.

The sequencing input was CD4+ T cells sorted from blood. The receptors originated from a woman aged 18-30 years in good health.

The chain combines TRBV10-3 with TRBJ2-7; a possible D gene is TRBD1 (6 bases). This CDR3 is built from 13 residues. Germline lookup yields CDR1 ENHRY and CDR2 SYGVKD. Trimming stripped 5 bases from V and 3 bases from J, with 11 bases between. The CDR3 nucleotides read TGTGCCATCAGTCACACAGGGTACTACGAGCAGTACTTC. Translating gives CAISHTGYYEQYF.

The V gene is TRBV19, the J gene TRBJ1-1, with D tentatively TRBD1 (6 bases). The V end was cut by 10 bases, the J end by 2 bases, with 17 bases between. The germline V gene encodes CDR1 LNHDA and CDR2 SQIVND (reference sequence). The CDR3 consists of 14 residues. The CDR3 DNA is TGTGCCACCGCCAAAGACAGGATCAACACTGAAGCTTTCTTT. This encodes CATAKDRINTEAFF.

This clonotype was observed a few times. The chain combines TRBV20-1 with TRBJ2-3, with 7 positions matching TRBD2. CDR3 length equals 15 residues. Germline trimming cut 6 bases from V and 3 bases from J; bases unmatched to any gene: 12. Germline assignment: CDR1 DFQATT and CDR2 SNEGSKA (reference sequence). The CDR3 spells CSAPKGGSSTDTQYF. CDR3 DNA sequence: TGCAGTGCGCCCAAGGGCGGGAGCTCTACAGATACGCAGTATTTT.

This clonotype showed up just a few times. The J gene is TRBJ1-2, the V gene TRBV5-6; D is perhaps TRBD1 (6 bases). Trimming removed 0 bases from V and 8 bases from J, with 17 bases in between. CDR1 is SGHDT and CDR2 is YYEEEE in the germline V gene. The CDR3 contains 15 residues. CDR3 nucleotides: TGTGCCAGCAGCTTGGAGCCGACAGGATCGCTCGGCTACACCTTC. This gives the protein CASSLEPTGSLGYTF.

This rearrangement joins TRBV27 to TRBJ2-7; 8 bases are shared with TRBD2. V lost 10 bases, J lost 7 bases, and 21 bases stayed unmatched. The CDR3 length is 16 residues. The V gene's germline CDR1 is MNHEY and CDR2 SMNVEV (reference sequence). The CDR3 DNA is TGTGCCACCAACCCTCTAAGTAGCGGGGACCCGTGGGAGCAGTACTTC. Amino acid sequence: CATNPLSSGDPWEQYF.

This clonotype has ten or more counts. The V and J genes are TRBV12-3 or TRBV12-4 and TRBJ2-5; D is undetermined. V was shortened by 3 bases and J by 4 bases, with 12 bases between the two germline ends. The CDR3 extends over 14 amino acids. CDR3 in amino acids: CASSLSSTRETQYF. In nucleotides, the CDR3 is TGTGCCAGCAGTTTGTCAAGTACCCGAGAGACCCAGTACTTC.

In DNA form, the CDR3 reads TGCGCCAGCAGCTCAGCCTTAGCGGGAGTGAACGAGCAGTACTTC. Translation gives CASSSALAGVNEQYF. The chain uses TRBV5-1 and TRBJ2-7; 9 bases are shared with TRBD2. Germline V gene lookup returns CDR1 SGHRS and CDR2 YFSETQ. There are 15 residues in the CDR3. The ends lost 3 bases at V and 5 bases at J; junction bases unmatched: 9.

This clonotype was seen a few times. The CDR3 DNA reads as TGTGCCAGCAGTTTATATGGCCTAGCCGTGTACGAGCAGTACTTC. Translating it yields CASSLYGLAVYEQYF. The chain is built from TRBV12-3 or TRBV12-4 and TRBJ2-7, with D perhaps matching TRBD2 (5 bases). The V gene lost 2 bases and the J gene lost 4 bases, with 15 bases spanning the gap. The CDR3 is 15 amino acids.

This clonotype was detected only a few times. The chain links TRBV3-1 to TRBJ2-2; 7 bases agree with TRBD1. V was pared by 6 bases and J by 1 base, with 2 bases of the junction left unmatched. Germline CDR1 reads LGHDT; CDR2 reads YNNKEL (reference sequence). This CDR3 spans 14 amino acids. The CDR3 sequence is CASSWTGNTGELFF. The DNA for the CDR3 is TGTGCCAGCAGTTGGACAGGGAACACCGGGGAGCTGTTTTTT.

CDR3 in DNA: TGCAGTGCTCTTACGAGTCGGTATGAGCAGTTCTTC. It translates to CSALTSRYEQFF. This chain joins TRBV20-1 and TRBJ2-1; D gene unclear. This CDR3 region has 12 residues. Germline CDR1 reads DFQATT; CDR2 reads SNEGSKA (reference sequence). V lost 5 bases, J lost 8 bases, and 13 bases lay in between.

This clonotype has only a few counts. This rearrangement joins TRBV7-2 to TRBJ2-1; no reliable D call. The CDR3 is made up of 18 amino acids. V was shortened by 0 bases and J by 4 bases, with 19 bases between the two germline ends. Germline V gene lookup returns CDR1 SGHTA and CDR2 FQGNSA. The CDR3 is CASSLAVGKPRVYNEQFF. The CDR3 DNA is TGTGCCAGCAGCTTAGCCGTGGGCAAGCCAAGGGTTTACAATGAGCAGTTCTTC. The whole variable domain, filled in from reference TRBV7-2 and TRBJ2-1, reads GAGVSQSPSNKVTEKGKDVELRCDPISGHTALYWYRQSLGQGLEFLIYFQGNSAPDKSGLPSDRFSAERTGGSVSTLTIQRTQQEDSAVYLCASSLAVGKPRVYNEQFFGPGTRLTVL.

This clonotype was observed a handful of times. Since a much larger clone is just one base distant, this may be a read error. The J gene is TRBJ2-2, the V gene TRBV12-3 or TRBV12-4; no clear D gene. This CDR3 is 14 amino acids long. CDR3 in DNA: TGTGCCAGCAGTTTAGGGCAGAACACCGAGGAGCTGTTTTTT. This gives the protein CASSLGQNTEELFF.

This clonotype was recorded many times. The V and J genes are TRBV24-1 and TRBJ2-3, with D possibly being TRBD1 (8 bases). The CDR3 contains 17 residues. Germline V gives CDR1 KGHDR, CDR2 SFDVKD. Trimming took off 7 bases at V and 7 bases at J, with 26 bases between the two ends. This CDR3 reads CATSKGGQALSGNTQYF. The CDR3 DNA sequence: TGTGCCACCAGCAAAGGGGGACAGGCCCTCAGCGGGAATACGCAGTATTTT.

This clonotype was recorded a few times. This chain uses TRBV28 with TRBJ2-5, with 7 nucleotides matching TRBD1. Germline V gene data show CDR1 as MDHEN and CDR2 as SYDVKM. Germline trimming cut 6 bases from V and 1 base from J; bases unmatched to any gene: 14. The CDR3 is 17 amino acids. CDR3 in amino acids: CASSIPGQAVPQETQYF. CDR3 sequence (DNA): TGTGCCAGCAGCATCCCTGGACAGGCGGTACCCCAAGAGACCCAGTACTTC.

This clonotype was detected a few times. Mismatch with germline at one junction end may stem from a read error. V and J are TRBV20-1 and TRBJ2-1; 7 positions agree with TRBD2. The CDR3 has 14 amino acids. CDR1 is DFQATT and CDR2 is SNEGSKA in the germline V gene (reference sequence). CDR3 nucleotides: TGCAGTGCCAGAGGGGCTAGCGGAGCGAATGAGCAGTTCTTC. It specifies CSARGASGANEQFF.

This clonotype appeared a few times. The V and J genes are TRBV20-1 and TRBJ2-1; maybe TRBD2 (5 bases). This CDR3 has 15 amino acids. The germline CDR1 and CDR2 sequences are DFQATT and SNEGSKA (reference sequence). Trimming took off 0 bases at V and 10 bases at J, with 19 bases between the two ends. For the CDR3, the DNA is TGCAGTGCTAGAGACCCACAAGGGCGGGCCGTCGAGCAGTTCTTC. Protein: CSARDPQGRAVEQFF.

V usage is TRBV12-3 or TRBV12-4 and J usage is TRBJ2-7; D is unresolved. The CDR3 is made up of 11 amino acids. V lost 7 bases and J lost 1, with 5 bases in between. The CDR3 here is CASTASYEQYF. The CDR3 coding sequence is TGTGCCAGCACCGCTTCCTACGAGCAGTACTTC.

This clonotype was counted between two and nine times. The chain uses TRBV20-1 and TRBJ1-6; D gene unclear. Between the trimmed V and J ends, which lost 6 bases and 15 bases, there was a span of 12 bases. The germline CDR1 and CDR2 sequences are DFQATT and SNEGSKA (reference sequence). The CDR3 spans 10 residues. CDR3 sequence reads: CSAGNRDLHF. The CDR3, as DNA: TGCAGTGCAGGGAACCGGGACCTCCACTTT.

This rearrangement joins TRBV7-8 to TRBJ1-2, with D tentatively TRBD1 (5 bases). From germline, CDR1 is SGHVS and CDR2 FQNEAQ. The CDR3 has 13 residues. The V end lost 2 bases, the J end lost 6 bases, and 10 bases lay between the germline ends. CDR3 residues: CASSLWSGHGYTF. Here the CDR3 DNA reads TGTGCCAGCAGCTTATGGTCAGGGCATGGCTACACCTTC.

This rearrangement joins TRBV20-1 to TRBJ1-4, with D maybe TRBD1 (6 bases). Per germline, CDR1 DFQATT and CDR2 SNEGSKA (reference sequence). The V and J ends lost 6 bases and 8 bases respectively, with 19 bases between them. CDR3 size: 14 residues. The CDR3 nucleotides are TGCAGTGCCCCCTGGGGGGGGCGGGTGGAAAAACTGTTTTTT. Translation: CSAPWGGRVEKLFF.

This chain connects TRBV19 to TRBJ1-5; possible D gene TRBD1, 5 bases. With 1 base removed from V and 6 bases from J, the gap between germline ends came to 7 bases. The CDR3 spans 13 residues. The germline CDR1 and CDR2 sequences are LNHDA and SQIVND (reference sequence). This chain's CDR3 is CASSIGGTQPQHF. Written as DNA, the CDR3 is TGTGCCAGTAGTATAGGAGGGACTCAGCCCCAGCATTTT.

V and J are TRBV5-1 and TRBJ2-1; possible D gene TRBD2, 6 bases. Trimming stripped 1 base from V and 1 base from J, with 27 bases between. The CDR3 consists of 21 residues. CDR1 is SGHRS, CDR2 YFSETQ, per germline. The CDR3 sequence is CASSLFPPFSTGSWSYNEQFF. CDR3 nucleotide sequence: TGCGCCAGCAGCTTGTTTCCACCCTTTAGTACCGGGAGTTGGTCCTACAATGAGCAGTTCTTC.